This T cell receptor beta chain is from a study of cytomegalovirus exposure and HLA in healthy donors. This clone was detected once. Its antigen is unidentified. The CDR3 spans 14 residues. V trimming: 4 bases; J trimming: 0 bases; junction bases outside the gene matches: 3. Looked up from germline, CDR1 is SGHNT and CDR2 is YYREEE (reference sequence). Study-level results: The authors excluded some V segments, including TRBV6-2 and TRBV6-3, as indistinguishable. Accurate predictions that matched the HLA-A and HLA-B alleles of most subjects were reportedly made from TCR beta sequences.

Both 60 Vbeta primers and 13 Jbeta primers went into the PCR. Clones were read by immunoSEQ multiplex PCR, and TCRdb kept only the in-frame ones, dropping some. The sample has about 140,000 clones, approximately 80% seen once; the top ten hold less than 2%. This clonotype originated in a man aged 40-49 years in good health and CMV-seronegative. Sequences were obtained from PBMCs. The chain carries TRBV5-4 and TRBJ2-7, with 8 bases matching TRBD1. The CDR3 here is CASSLGQASYEQYF. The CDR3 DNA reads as TGTGCCAGCAGCCTGGGACAGGCCTCCTACGAGCAGTACTTC.